The clone carrying this TCR beta chain appeared many times. V shed 4 bases and J shed 4 bases, with 14 bases lying between them. The CDR3 is 16 residues long. This record comes from a study of molecular identifiers for immune sequencing clone quantification. MiXCR, applied by TCRdb to the PCR reads, yields one record per CDR3 protein. There are about 320,000 distinct CDR3 sequences in the sample; roughly a fifth occur only once, and approximately 0.83% lies in the top ten. This clonotype was obtained from a human donor in good health. Some libraries in this study had Jurkat cell RNA spiked in. The genes are TRBV23-1 and TRBJ1-6, with D tentatively TRBD1 (6 bases). TRBV23-1 is placed among ORFs of uncertain function. What was sequenced was naive CD8+ T cells from blood, with Jurkat cell RNA spiked in. As for subset: FACS-sorted CD8+CD4-CCR7+CD45RA+ naive T cells. The DNA of the CDR3 is TGCGCCAGCAGTCCTCGCGGGACACTATATAATTCACCCCTCCACTTT. Amino acids: CASSPRGTLYNSPLHF.